Detailed here is one T cell receptor beta chain. Antigen specificity is unknown. A template switching step contributed a universal primer site, while unique molecular identifiers were present in the cDNA. TCRdb re-derived calls from the 5' RACE reads in MiXCR, one entry per CDR3 protein. The sample yields about 1.7 million distinct CDR3 sequences, 25% to 35% seen once. The data were taken from a study of identical twins. The study, taken as a whole, reports: Fewer insertions characterized abundant cord blood beta clonotypes, whereas memory repertoires showed none.

The germline gives CDR1 DFQATT, CDR2 SNEGSKA (reference sequence). The CDR3 is made up of 15 amino acids. V gave up 6 bases and J gave up 0 bases, with 18 bases separating them. The sequence was collected from a newborn girl in good health. Sequences were obtained from cord blood. The J gene is TRBJ2-7, the V gene TRBV20-1; D is perhaps TRBD2 (5 bases). The chain's CDR3 is CSAPRTRAGSYEQYF. In DNA, the CDR3 is TGCAGTGCCCCCCGGACCCGCGCGGGCTCCTACGAGCAGTACTTC.